This T cell receptor (beta chain) was found in a study of identical twins. Study-level points and caveats: There were fewer insertions in abundant cord blood beta clonotypes, but memory repertoires showed no such pattern.

TCRdb called the 5' RACE reads again in MiXCR, with one record for every CDR3 protein. Here the sample spans roughly 720,000 distinct CDR3 sequences, around a sixth being singletons. Regarding this clonotype: Its target is not known.

V lost 4 bases, J lost 0 bases, and 10 bases stayed unmatched. The CDR3 runs to 17 residues. Germline values: CDR1 SGHRS, CDR2 YFSETQ. This sample was shared with a second study, whose subject was T cells expressing NK-cell markers. That source reports: Among the eight sequenced donors, seven tested HCMV-seropositive and one tested seronegative. Each of a handful of donors carried dominant NKG2C+ clonotypes accounting for about 1.0-7.5% of CD8+ T cells.

Source material: PBMCs. The TCR comes from a woman aged 18-35 years in good health. V usage is TRBV5-1 and J usage is TRBJ2-3; 8 bases match TRBD2. CDR3 loop: CASSLTRLALSTDTQYF. For the CDR3, the DNA is TGCGCCAGCAGCCTCACAAGACTAGCGCTGAGCACAGATACGCAGTATTTT.